This TCR beta chain is drawn from a study of T cell changes during pregnancy in multiple sclerosis. Trimming cost V 7 bases and J 8 bases, with 21 bases left between them. The length of the CDR3 is 14 residues. Germline assignment: CDR1 SGHNT and CDR2 YYREEE (reference sequence). Libraries were prepared by immunoSEQ multiplex PCR; TCRdb keeps only in-frame clonotypes and omits some of them. The sample has around 60,000 clones; about 89% are singletons. The TCR was taken from a female donor in good health, enrolled as a control in a pregnancy study. The genes are TRBV5-4 and TRBJ1-2; perhaps TRBD1 as D (6 bases). The source material was CD4+ T cells from peripheral blood mononuclear cells, sampled after pregnancy. The CDR3 DNA is TGTGCCAGCTCGGAGCAGGGGTTTTCTTTGGGCTACACCTTC. This codes for CASSEQGFSLGYTF.